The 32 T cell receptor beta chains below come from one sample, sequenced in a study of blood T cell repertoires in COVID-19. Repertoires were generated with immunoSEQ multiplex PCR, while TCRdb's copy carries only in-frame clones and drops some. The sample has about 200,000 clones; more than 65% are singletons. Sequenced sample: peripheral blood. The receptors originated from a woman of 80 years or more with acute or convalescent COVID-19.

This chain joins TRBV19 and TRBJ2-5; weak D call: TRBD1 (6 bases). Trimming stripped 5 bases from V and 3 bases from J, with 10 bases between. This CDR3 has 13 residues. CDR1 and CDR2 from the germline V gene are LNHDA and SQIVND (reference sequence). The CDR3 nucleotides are TGTGCCAGTAGTGTGGCAGGGGAAGAGACCCAGTACTTC. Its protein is CASSVAGEETQYF.

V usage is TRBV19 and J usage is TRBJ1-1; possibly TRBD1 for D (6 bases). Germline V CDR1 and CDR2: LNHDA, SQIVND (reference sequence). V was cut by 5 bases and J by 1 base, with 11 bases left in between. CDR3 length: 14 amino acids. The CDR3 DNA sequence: TGTGCCAGTAGTCTAGGGGACACGAACACTGAAGCTTTCTTT. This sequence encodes CASSLGDTNTEAFF.

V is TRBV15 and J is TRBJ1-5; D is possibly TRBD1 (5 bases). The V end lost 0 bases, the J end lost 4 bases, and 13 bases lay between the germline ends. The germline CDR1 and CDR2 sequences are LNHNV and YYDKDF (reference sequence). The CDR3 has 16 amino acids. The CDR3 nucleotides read TGTGCCACCAGCAGAGATCGGCCGGGGGTGAATCAGCCCCAGCATTTT. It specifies CATSRDRPGVNQPQHF.

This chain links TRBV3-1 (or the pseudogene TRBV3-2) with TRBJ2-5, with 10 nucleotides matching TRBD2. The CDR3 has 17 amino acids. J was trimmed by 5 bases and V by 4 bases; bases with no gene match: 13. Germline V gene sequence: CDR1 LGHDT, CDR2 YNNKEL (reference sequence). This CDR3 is CASSRGQAGGPRETQYF. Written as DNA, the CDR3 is TGTGCCAGCAGCCGGGGACAAGCGGGGGGGCCGCGGGAGACCCAGTACTTC.

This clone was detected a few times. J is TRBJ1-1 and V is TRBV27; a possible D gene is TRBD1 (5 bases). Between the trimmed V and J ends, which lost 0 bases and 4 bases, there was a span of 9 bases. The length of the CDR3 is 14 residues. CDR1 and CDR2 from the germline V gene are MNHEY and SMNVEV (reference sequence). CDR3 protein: CASSLSGVSTEAFF. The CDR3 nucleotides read TGTGCCAGCAGTTTATCAGGGGTTAGCACTGAAGCTTTCTTT.

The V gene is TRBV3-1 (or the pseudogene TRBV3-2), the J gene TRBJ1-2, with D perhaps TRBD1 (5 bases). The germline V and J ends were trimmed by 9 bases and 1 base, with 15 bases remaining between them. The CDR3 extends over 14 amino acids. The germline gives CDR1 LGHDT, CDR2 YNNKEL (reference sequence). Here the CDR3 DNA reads TGTGCCAGTACCCCGACAGCAGATAACTATGGCTACACCTTC. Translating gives CASTPTADNYGYTF.

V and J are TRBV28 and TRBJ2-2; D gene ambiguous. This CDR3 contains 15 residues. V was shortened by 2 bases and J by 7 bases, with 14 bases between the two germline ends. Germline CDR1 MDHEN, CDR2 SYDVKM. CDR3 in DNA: TGTGCCAGCAGTTTACCCAGCGTAACGGACGGGGAGCTGTTTTTT. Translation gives CASSLPSVTDGELFF.

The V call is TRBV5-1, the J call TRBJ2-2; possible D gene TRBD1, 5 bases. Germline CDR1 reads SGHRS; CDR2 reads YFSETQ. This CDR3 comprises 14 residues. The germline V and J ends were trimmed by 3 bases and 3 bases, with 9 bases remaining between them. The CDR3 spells CASSSAQDTGELFF. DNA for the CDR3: TGCGCCAGCAGCTCGGCACAGGACACCGGGGAGCTGTTTTTT. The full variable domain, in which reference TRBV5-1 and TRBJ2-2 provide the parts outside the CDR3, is KAGVTQTPRYLIKTRGQQVTLSCSPISGHRSVSWYQQTPGQGLQFLFEYFSETQRNKGNFPGRFSGRQFSNSRSEMNVSTLELGDSALYLCASSSAQDTGELFFGEGSRLTVL.

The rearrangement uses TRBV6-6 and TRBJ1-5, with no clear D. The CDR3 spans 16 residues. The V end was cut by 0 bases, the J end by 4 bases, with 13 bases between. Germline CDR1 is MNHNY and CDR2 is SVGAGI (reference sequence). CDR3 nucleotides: TGTGCCAGCAGTTACTCCTCTCGGCGGAAAAATCAGCCCCAGCATTTT. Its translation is CASSYSSRRKNQPQHF.

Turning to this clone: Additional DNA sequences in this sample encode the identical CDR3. The CDR3 spells CASSRDRGYSPLHF. The CDR3 coding sequence is TGTGCCAGCTCTCGGGACAGGGGGTATTCACCCCTCCACTTT. The chain carries TRBV2 and TRBJ1-6; 11 bases match TRBD1. In germline, CDR1 is SNHLY, CDR2 FYNNEI. The CDR3 is made up of 14 amino acids. The V segment lost 8 bases and the J segment 8 bases; nucleotides outside the gene matches: 5.

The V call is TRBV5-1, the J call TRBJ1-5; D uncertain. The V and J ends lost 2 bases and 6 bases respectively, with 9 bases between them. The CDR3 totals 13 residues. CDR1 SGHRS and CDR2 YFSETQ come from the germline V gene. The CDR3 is CASSFTVGQPQHF. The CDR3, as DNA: TGCGCCAGCAGCTTCACAGTGGGTCAGCCCCAGCATTTT.

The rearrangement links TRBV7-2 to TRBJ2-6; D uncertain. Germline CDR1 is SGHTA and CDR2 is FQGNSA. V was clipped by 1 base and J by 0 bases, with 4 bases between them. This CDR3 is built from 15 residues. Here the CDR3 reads CASSLVRSGANVLTF. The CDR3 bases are TGTGCCAGCAGCTTAGTCCGCTCTGGGGCCAACGTCCTGACTTTC.

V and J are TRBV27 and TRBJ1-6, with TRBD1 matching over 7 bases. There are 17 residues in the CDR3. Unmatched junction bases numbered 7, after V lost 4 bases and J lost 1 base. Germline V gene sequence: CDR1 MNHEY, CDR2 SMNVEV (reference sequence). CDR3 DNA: TGTGCCAGCAGTTCAAGACAGGGAAGGTCCTATAATTCACCCCTCCACTTT. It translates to CASSSRQGRSYNSPLHF.

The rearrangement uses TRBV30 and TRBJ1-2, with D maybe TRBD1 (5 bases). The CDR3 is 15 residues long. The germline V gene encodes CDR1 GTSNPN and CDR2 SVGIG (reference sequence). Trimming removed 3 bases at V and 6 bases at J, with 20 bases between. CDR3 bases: TGTGCCTGGAGCCGTGGGGCGGATTTTTCTGATGGCTACACCTTC. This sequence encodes CAWSRGADFSDGYTF.

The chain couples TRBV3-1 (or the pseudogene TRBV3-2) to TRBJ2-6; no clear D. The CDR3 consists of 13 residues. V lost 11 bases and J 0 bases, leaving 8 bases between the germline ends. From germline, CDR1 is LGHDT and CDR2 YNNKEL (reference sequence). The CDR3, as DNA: TGTGCCTCTAGGAGCTCTGGGGCCAACGTCCTGACTTTC. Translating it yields CASRSSGANVLTF.

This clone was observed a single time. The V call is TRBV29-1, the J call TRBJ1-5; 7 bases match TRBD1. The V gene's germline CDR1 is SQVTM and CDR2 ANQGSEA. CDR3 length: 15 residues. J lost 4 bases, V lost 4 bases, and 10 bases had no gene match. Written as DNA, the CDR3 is TGCAGCGTTGTGGTACCGGGACAGCTTAATCAGCCCCAGCATTTT. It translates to CSVVVPGQLNQPQHF.

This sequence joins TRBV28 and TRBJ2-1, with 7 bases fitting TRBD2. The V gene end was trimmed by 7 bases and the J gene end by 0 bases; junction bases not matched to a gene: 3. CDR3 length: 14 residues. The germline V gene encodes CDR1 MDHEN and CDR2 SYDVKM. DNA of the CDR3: TGTGCCAGCATCGAGCGGGGCTCCTACAATGAGCAGTTCTTC. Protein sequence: CASIERGSYNEQFF.

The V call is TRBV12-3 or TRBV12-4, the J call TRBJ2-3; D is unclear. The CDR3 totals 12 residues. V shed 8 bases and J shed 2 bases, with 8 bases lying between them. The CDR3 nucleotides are TGTGCCAGCGGGCGATCCACAGATACGCAGTATTTT. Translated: CASGRSTDTQYF.

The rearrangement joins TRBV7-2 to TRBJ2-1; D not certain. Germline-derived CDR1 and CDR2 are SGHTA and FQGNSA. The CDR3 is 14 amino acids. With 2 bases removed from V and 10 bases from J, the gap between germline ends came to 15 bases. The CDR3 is CASSLQASEPEQFF. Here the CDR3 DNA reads TGTGCCAGCAGCTTACAGGCCTCCGAACCCGAGCAGTTCTTC.

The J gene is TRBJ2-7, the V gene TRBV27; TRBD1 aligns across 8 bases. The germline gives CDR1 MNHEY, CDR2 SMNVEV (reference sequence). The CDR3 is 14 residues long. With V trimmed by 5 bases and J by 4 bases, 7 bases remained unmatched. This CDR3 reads CASSGRTGRYEQYF. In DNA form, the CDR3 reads TGTGCCAGCAGTGGCAGGACAGGGCGGTACGAGCAGTACTTC.

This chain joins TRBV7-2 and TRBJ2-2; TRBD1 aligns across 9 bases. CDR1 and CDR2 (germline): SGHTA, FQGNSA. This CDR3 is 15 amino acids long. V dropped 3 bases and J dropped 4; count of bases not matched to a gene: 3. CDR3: CASSLGTGSTGELFF. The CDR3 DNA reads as TGTGCCAGCAGCTTGGGGACAGGGTCCACCGGGGAGCTGTTTTTT.

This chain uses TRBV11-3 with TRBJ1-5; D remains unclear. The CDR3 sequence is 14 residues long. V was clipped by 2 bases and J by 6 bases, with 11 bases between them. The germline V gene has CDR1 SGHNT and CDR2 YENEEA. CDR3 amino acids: CASSLRSGGQPQHF. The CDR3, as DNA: TGTGCCAGCAGCTTACGATCGGGAGGTCAGCCCCAGCATTTT. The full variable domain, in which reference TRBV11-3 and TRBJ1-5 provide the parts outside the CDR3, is EAGVVQSPRYKIIEKKQPVAFWCNPISGHNTLYWYLQNLGQGPELLIRYENEEAVDDSQLPKDRFSAERLKGVDSTLKIQPAELGDSAVYLCASSLRSGGQPQHFGDGTRLSIL.

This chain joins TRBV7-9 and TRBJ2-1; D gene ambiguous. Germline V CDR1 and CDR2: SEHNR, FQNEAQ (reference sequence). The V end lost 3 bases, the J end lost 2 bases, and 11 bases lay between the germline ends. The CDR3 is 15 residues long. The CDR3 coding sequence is TGTGCCAGCAGCTTGGCAGGCCTTACCTACAATGAGCAGTTCTTC. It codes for CASSLAGLTYNEQFF.

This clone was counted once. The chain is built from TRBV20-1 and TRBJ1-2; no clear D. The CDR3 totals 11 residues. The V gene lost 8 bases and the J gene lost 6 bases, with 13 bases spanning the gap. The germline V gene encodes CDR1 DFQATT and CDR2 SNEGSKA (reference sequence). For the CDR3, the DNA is TGCAGTACCAACGGGGTGGATGGCTACACCTTC. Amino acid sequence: CSTNGVDGYTF.

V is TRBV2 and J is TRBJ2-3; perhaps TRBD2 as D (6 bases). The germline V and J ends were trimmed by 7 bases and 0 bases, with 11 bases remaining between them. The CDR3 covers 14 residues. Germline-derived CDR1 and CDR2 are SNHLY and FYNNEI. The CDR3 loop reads CASMPGLSTDTQYF. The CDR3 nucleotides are TGTGCCAGCATGCCGGGACTTAGCACAGATACGCAGTATTTT. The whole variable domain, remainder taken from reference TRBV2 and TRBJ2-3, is EPEVTQTPSHQVTQMGQEVILRCVPISNHLYFYWYRQILGQKVEFLVSFYNNEISEKSEIFDDQFSVERPDGSNFTLKIRSTKLEDSAMYFCASMPGLSTDTQYFGPGTRLTVL.

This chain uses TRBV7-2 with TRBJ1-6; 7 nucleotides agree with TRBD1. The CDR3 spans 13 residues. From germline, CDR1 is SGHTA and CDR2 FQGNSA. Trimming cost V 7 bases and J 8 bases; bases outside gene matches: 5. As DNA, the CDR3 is TGTGCCAGCACCGTGACAGGGTATTCACCCCTCCACTTT. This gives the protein CASTVTGYSPLHF.

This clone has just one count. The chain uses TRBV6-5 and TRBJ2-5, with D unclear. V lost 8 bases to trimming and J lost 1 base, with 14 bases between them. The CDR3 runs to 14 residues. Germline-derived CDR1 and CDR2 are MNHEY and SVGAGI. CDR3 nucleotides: TGTGCCAGCTGCCGCGGAGCCAGCCAAGAGACCCAGTACTTC. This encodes CASCRGASQETQYF.

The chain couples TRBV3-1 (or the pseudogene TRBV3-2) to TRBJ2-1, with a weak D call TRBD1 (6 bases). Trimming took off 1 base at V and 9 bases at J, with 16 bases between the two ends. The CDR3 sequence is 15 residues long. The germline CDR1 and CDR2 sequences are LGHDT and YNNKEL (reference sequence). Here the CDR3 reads CASSQGRARGGEQFF. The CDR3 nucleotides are TGTGCCAGCAGCCAAGGTCGGGCGAGAGGGGGTGAGCAGTTCTTC.

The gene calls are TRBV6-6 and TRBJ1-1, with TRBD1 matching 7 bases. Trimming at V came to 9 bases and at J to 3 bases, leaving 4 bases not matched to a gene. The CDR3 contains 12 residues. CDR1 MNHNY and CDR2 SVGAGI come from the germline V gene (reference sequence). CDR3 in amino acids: CASKQGDTEAFF. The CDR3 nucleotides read TGTGCCAGTAAGCAGGGGGACACTGAAGCTTTCTTT.

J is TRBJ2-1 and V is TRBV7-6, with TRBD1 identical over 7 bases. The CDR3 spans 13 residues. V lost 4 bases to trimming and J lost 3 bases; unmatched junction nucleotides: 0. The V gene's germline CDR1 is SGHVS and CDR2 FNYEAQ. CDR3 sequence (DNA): TGTGCCAGCAGCTGGACAGGCTACAATGAGCAGTTCTTC. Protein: CASSWTGYNEQFF. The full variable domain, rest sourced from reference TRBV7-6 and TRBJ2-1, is GAGVSQSPRYKVTKRGQDVALRCDPISGHVSLYWYRQALGQGPEFLTYFNYEAQQDKSGLPNDRFSAERPEGSISTLTIQRTEQRDSAMYRCASSWTGYNEQFFGPGTRLTVL.

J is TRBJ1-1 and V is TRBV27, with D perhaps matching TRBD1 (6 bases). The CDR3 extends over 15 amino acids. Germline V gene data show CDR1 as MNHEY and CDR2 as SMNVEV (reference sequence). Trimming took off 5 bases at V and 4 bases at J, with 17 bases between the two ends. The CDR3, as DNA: TGTGCCAGCAGTAGAACATCAGGGGTTTCCACTGAAGCTTTCTTT. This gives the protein CASSRTSGVSTEAFF.

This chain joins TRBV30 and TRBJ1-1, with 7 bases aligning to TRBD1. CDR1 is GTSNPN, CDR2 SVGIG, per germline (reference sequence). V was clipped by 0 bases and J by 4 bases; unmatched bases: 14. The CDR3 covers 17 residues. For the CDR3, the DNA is TGTGCCTGGAGTGTACGGGACAGCCATGAGGGTTTCACTGAAGCTTTCTTT. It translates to CAWSVRDSHEGFTEAFF.